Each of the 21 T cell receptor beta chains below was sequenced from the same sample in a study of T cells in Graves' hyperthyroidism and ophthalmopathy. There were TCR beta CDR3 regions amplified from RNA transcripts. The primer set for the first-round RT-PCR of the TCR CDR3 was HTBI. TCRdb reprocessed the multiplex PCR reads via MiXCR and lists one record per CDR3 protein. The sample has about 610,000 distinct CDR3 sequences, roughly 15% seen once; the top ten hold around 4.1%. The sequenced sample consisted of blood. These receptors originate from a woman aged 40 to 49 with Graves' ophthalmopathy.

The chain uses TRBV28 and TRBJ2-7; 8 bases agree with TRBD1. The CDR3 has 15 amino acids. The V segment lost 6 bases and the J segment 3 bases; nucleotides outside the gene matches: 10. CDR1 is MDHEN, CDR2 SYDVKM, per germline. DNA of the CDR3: TGTGCCAGCAGCCCTCAGGGGGCAAGGCGCTACGAGCAGTACTTC. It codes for CASSPQGARRYEQYF.

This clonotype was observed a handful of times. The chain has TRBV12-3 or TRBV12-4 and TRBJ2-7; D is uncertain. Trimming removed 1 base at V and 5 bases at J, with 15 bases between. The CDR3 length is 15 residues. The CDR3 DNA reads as TGTGCCAGCAGTTTAGAGGTAGGGTGGGGTGACGAGCAGTACTTC. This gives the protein CASSLEVGWGDEQYF.

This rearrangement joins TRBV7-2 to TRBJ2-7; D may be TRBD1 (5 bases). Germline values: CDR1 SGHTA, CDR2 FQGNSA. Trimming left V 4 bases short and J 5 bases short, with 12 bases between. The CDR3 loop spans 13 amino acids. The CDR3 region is CASSSRPRDEQYF. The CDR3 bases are TGTGCCAGCAGCTCGAGACCCAGGGACGAGCAGTACTTC.

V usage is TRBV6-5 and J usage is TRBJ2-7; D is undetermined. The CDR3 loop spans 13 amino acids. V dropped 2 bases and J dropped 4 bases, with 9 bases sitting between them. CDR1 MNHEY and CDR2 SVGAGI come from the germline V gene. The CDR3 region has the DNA TGTGCCAGCAGTTACGGAACGGTATACGAGCAGTACTTC. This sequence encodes CASSYGTVYEQYF.

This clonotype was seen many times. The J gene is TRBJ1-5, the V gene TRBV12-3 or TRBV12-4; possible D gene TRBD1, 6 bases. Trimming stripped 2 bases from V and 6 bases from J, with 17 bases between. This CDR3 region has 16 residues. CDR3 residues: CASSLRRQGQVQPQHF. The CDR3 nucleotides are TGTGCCAGCAGTTTAAGGAGGCAGGGGCAGGTTCAGCCCCAGCATTTT.

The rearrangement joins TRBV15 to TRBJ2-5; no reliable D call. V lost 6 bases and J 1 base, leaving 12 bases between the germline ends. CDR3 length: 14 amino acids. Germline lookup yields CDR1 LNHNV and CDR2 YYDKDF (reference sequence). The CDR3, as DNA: TGTGCCACCAGGGCCACAGACTTCCAAGAGACCCAGTACTTC. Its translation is CATRATDFQETQYF.

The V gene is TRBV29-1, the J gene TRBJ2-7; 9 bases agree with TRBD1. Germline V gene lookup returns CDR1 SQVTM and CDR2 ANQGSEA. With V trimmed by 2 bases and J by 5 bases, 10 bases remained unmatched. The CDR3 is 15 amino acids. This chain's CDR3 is CSVERPGTGRHEQYF. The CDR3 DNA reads TGCAGCGTTGAAAGGCCCGGGACAGGGAGGCACGAGCAGTACTTC.

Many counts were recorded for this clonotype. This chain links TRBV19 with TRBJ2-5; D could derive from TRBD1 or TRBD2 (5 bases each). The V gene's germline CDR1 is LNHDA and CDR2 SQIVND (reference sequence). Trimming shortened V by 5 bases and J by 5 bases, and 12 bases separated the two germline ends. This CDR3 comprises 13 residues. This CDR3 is CASSWEGEETQYF. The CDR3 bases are TGTGCCAGTAGTTGGGAAGGGGAGGAGACCCAGTACTTC.

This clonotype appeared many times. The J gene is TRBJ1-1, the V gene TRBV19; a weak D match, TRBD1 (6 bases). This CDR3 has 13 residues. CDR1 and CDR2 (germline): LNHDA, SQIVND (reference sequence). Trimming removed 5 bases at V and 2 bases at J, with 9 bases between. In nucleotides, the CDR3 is TGTGCCAGTAGTGTACAGGGTAACACTGAAGCTTTCTTT. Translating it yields CASSVQGNTEAFF.

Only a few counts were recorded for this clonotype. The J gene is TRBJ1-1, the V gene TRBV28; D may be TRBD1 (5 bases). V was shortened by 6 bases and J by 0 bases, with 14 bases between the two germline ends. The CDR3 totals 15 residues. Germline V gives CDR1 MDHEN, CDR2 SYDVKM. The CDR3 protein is CASSLGGYMNTEAFF. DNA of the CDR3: TGTGCCAGCAGCCTGGGGGGGTACATGAACACTGAAGCTTTCTTT.

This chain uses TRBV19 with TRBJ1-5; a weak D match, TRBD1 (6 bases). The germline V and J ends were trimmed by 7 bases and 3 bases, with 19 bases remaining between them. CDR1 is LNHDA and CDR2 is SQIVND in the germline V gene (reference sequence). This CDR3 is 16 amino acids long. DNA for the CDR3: TGTGCCAGTAAGGGTGGGGGCAGTGTTTCCAATCAGCCCCAGCATTTT. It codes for CASKGGGSVSNQPQHF.

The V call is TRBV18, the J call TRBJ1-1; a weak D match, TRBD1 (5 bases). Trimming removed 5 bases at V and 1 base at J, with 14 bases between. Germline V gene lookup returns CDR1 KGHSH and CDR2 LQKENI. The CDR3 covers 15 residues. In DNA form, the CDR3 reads TGTGCCAGCTCAGGCGGGGGTGGTTGGAACACTGAAGCTTTCTTT. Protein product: CASSGGGGWNTEAFF.

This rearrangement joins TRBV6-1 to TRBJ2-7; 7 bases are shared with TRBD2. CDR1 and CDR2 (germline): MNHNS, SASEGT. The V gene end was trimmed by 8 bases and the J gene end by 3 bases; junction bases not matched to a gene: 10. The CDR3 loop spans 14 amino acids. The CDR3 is CASEAGTTFYEQYF. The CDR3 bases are TGTGCCAGCGAGGCCGGGACTACTTTCTACGAGCAGTACTTC.

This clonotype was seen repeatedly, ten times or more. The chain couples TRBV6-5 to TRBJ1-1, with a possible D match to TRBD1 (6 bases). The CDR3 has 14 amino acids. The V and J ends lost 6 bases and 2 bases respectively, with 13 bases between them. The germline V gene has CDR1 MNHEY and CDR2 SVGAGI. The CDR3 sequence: CASSFIQGNTEAFF. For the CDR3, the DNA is TGTGCCAGCAGCTTCATACAGGGAAACACTGAAGCTTTCTTT.

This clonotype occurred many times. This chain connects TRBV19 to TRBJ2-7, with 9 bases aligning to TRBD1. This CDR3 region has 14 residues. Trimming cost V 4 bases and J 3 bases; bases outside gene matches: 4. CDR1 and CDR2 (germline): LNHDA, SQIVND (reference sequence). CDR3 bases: TGTGCCAGTAGTAAAGGGACAGGGAGCTACGAGCAGTACTTC. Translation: CASSKGTGSYEQYF.

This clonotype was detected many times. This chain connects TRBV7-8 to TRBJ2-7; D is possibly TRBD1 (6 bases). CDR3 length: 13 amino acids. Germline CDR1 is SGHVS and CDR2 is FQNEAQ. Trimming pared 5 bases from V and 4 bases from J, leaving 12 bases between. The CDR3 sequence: CASSARDKYEQYF. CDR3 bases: TGTGCCAGCAGCGCCCGGGACAAGTACGAGCAGTACTTC.

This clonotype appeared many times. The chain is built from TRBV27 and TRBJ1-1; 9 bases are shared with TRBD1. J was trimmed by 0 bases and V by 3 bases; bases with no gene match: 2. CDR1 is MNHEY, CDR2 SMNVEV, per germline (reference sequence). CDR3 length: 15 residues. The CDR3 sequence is CASSFDRGMNTEAFF. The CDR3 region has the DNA TGTGCCAGCAGTTTCGACAGGGGGATGAACACTGAAGCTTTCTTT.

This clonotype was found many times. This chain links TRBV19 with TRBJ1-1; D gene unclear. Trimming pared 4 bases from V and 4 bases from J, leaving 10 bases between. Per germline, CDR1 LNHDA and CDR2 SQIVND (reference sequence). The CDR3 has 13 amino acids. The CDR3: CASSSTVFTEAFF. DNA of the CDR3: TGTGCCAGTAGTAGCACTGTCTTCACTGAAGCTTTCTTT.

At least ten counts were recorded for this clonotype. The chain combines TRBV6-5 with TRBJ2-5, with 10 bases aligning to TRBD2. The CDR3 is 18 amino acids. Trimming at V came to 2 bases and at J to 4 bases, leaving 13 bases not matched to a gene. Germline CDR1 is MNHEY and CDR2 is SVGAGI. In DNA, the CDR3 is TGTGCCAGCAGTTACAGAGCTCCGGGACTAGCGATGGCAGAGACCCAGTACTTC. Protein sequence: CASSYRAPGLAMAETQYF.

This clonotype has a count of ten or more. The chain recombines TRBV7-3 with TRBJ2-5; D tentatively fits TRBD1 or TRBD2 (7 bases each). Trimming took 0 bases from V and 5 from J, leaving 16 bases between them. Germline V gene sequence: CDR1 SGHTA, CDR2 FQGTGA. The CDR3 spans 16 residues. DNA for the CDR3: TGTGCCAGCAGCTTAACCCCGGCAGGGGGAGGGGAGACCCAGTACTTC. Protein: CASSLTPAGGGETQYF. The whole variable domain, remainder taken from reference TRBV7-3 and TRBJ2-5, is GAGVSQTPSNKVTEKGKYVELRCDPISGHTALYWYRQSLGQGPEFLIYFQGTGAADDSGLPNDRFFAVRPEGSVSTLKIQRTERGDSAVYLCASSLTPAGGGETQYFGPGTRLLVL.

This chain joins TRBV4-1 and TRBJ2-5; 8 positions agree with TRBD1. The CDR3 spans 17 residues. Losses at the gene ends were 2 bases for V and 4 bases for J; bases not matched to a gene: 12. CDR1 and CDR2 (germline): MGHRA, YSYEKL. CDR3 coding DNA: TGCGCCAGCAGCCAAAGGTTGGCGGGAACAGGGGGAGAGACCCAGTACTTC. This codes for CASSQRLAGTGGETQYF.